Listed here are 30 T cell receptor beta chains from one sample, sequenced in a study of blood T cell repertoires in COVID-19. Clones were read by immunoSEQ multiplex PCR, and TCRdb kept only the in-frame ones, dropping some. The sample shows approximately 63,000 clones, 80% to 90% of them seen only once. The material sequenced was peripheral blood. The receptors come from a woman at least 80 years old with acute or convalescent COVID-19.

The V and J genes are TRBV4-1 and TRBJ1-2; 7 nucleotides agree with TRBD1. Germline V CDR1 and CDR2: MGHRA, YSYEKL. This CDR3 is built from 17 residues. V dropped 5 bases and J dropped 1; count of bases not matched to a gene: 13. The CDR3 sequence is CASSTGTVLGNNYGYTF. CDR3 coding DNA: TGCGCCAGCAGCACTGGGACAGTTCTGGGGAATAACTATGGCTACACCTTC.

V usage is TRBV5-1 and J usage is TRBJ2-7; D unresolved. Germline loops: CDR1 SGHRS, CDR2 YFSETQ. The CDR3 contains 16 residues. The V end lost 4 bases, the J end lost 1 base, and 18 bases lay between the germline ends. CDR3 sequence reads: CASSLLPTLDSYEQYF. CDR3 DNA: TGCGCCAGCAGCCTGCTCCCGACACTCGATTCCTACGAGCAGTACTTC.

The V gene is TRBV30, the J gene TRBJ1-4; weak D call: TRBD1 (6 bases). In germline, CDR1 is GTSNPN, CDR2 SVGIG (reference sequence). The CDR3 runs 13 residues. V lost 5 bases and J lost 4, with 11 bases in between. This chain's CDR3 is CAWQTGFNEKLFF. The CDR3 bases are TGTGCCTGGCAAACAGGGTTTAATGAAAAACTGTTTTTT. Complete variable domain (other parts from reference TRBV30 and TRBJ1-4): SQTIHQWPATLVQPVGSPLSLECTVEGTSNPNLYWYRQAAGRGLQLLFYSVGIGQISSEVPQNLSASRPQDRQFILSSKKLLLSDSGFYLCAWQTGFNEKLFFGSGTQLSVL.

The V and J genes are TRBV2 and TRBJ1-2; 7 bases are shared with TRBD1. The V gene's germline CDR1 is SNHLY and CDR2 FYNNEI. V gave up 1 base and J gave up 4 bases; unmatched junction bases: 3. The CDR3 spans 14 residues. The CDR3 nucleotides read TGTGCCAGCAGTGAAGTGGGACAGCTCTATGGCTACACCTTC. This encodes CASSEVGQLYGYTF.

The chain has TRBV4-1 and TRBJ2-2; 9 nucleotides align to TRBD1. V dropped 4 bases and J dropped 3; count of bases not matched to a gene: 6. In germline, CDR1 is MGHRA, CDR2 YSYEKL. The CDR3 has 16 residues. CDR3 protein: CASSPYGTGYTGELFF. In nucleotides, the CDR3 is TGCGCCAGCAGCCCGTACGGGACAGGGTACACCGGGGAGCTGTTTTTT.

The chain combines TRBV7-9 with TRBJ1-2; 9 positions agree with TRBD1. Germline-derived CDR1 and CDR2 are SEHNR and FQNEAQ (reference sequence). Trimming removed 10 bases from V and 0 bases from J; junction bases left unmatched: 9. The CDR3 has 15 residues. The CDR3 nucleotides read TGTGCCATCGTAAGAGGGACAGGGTCTAACTATGGCTACACCTTC. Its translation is CAIVRGTGSNYGYTF.

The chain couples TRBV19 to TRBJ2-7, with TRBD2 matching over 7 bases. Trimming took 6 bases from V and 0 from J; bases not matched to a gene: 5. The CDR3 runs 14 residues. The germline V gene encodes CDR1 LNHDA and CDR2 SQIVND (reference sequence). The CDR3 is CASRLSGFSYEQYF. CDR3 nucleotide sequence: TGTGCCAGTAGGCTTAGCGGGTTCTCCTACGAGCAGTACTTC. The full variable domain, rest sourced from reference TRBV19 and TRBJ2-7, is DGGITQSPKYLFRKEGQNVTLSCEQNLNHDAMYWYRQDPGQGLRLIYYSQIVNDFQKGDIAEGYSVSREKKESFPLTVTSAQKNPTAFYLCASRLSGFSYEQYFGPGTRLTVT.

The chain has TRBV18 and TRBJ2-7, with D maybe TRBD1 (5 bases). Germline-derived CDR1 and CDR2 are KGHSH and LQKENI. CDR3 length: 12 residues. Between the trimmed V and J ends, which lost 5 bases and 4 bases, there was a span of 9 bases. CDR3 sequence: CASSASGYEQYF. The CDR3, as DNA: TGTGCCAGCTCAGCTTCAGGGTACGAGCAGTACTTC.

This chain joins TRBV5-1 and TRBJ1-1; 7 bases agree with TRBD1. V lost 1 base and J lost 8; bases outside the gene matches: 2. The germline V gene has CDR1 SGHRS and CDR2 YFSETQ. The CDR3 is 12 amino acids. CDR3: CASSLSGGEAFF. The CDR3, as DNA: TGCGCCAGCAGCTTGTCAGGGGGGGAAGCTTTCTTT.

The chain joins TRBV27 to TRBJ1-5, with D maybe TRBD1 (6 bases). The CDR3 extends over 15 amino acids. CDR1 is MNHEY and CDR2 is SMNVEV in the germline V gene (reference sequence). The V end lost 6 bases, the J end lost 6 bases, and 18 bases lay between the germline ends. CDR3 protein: CASRGGRGSAQPQHF. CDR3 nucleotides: TGTGCCAGCAGGGGGGGGCGGGGGAGCGCTCAGCCCCAGCATTTT.

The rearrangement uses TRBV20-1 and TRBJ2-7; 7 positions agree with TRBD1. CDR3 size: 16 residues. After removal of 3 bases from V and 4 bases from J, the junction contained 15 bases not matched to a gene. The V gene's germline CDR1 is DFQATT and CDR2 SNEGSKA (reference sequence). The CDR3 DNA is TGCAGTGCTAGTAAGGGCTTTGGGACAGACTTTTACGAGCAGTACTTC. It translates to CSASKGFGTDFYEQYF.

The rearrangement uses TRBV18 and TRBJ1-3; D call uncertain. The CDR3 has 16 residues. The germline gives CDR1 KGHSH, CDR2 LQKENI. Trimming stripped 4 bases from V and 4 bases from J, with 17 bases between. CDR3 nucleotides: TGTGCCAGCTCACAAAATCGGAGGGAATGGGGAAACACCATATATTTT. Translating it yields CASSQNRREWGNTIYF.

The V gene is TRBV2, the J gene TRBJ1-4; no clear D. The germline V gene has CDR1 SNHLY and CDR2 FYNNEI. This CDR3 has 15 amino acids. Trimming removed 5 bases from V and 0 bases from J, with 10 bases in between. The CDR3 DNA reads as TGTGCCAGCAGTAAGGGAGATACAACTAATGAAAAACTGTTTTTT. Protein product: CASSKGDTTNEKLFF.

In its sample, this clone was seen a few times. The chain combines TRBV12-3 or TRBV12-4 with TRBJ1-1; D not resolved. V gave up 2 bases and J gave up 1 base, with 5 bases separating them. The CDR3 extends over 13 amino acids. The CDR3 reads CASSLIRNTEAFF. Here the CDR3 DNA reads TGTGCCAGCAGTTTAATTCGGAACACTGAAGCTTTCTTT.

CDR3 sequence (DNA): TGCGCCAGCAGCTTGGCCCCAGGGGCTTCGGGAGCTTTCTTT. Amino acids: CASSLAPGASGAFF. The genes are TRBV5-1 and TRBJ1-1, with D perhaps TRBD1 (6 bases). The length of the CDR3 is 14 residues. Germline CDR1 reads SGHRS; CDR2 reads YFSETQ. Trimming pared 0 bases from V and 10 bases from J, leaving 16 bases between.

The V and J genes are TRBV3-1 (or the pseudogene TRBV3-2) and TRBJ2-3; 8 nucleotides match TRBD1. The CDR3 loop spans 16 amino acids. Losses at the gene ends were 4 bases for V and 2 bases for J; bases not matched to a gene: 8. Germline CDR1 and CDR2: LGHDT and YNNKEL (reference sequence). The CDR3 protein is CASSLRAGGVTDTQYF. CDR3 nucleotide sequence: TGTGCCAGCAGCCTCCGCGCAGGGGGCGTCACAGATACGCAGTATTTT.

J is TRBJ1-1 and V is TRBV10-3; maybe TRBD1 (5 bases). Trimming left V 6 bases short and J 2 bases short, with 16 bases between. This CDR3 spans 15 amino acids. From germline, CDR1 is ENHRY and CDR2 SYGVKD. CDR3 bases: TGTGCCATCAGCGGGGGGGAGGGAGGAAACACTGAAGCTTTCTTT. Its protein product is CAISGGEGGNTEAFF.

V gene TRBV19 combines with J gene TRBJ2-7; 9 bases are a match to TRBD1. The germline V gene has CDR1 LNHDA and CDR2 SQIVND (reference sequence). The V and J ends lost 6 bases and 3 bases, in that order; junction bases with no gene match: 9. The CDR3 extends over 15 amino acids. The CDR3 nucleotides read TGTGCCAGTAGGCGAGGCGGGACAGGGTTCTACGAGCAGTACTTC. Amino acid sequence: CASRRGGTGFYEQYF.

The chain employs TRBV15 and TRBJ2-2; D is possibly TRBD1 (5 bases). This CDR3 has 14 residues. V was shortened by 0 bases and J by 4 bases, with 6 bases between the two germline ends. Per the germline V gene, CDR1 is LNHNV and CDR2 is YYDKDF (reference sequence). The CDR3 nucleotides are TGTGCCACCAGCAGAGATAGGGGCACCGGGGAGCTGTTTTTT. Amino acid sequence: CATSRDRGTGELFF.

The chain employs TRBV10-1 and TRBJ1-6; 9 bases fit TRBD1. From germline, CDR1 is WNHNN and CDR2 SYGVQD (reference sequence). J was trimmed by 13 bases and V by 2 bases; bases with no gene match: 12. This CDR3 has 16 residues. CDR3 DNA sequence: TGCGCCAGCAGTGAGAAAGTCGGGACAGGGACTGTCCCCCTCCACTTT. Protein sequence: CASSEKVGTGTVPLHF.

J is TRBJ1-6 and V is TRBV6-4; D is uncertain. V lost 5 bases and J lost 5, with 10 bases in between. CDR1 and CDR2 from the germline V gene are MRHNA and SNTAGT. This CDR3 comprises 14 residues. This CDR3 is CASSMSGNNSPLHF. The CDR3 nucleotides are TGTGCCAGCAGTATGTCCGGGAATAATTCACCCCTCCACTTT.

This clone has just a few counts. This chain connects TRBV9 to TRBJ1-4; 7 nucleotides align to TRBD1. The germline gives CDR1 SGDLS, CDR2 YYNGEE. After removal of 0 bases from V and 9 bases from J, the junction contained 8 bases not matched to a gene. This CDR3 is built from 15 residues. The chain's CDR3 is CASSVGWDSLQKLFF. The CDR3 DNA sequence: TGTGCCAGCAGCGTAGGATGGGACAGCCTCCAAAAACTGTTTTTT.

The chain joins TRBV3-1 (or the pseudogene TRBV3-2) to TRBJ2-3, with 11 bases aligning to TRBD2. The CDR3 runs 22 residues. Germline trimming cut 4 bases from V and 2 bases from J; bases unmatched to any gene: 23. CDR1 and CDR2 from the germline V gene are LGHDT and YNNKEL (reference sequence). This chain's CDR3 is CASSLTPMRTSGHSHDTDTQYF. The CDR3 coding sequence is TGTGCCAGCAGCCTTACCCCGATGAGGACTAGCGGGCACTCCCACGACACAGATACGCAGTATTTT.

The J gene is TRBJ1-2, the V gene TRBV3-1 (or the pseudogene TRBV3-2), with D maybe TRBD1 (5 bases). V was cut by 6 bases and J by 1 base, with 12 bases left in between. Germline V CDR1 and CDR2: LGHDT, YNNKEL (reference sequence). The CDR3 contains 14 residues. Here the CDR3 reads CASSQWGSNYGYTF. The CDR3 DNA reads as TGTGCCAGCAGTCAATGGGGCAGTAACTATGGCTACACCTTC.

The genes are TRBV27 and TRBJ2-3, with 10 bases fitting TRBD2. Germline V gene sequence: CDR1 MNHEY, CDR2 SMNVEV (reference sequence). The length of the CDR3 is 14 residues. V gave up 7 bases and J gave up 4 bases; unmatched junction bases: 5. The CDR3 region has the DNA TGTGCCAGCACCGGGACTAGCGACCCAGATACGCAGTATTTT. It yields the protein CASTGTSDPDTQYF.

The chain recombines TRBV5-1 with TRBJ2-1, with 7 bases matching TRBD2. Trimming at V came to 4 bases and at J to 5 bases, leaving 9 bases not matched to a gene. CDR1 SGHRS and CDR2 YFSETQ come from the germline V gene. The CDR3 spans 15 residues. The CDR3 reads CASSRGGGGDNEQFF. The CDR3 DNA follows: TGCGCCAGCAGCCGGGGCGGGGGTGGTGACAATGAGCAGTTCTTC.

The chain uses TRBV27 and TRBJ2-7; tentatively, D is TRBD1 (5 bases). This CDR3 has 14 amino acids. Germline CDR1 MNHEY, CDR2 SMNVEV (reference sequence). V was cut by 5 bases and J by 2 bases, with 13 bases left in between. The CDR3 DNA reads TGTGCCAGCAGTCGGCCGGACACCCCCTACGAGCAGTACTTC. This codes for CASSRPDTPYEQYF.

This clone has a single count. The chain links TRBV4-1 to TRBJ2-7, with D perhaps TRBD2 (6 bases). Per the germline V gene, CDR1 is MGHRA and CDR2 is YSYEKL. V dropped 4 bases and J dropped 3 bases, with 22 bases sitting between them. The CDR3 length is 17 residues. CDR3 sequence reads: CASSRIISPGGNYEQYF. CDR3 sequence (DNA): TGCGCCAGCAGCCGGATTATTTCTCCGGGCGGGAACTACGAGCAGTACTTC.

The CDR3 DNA reads TGTGCCAGCAGCATTGCGGACCCCCTACAGGGAGTCTCCTATAATTCACCCCTCCACTTT. Its protein product is CASSIADPLQGVSYNSPLHF. This chain uses TRBV6-6 with TRBJ1-6; D is perhaps TRBD1 (6 bases). This CDR3 region has 20 residues. The germline V gene encodes CDR1 MNHNY and CDR2 SVGAGI (reference sequence). The ends were cut back, 6 bases at V and 0 bases at J, with 24 bases in the middle.

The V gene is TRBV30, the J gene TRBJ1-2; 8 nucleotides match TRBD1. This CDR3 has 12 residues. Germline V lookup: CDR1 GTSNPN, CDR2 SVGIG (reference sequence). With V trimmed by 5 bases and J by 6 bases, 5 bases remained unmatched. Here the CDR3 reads CAWATGGNGYTF. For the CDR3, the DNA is TGTGCCTGGGCAACAGGGGGAAATGGCTACACCTTC.